This T cell receptor beta chain was sequenced during a study of T cells expressing NK-cell markers. The overall study: In the group of eight sequenced donors, seven were HCMV-seropositive and one was seronegative.

Per germline, CDR1 SEHNR and CDR2 FQNEAQ (reference sequence). The CDR3 runs 14 residues. UMIs accompanied the 5'RACE template switching by which TCR beta cDNA was made. Reanalyzing the 5' RACE reads, TCRdb keeps one entry per CDR3 protein, without DNA. The table lists about 380,000 distinct CDR3 sequences, with roughly 5.2% in the top ten. On this clonotype itself: Its specificity is unknown.

Findings and limits, study-wide: Where a handful of donors were concerned, these clonotypes also led the CD3+CD56-NKG2C+ fraction.

Sequencing used blood T cells: a sorted CD56 or NKG2C T cell subset, CD4+ or CD8+ T cells, or bulk PBMC T cells (not recorded which). The sequence came from a man aged 18 to 69 in good health. J is TRBJ1-1 and V is TRBV7-9; TCRdb gives TRBD1 as the D gene, but with no DNA this cannot be confirmed. Here the CDR3 reads CASSRGTDNTEAFF.